A selection of T cell receptor beta chains follows, all from one sample in a study of blood T cells in healthy people across ages. TCRdb re-derived calls from the 5' RACE reads in MiXCR, one entry per CDR3 protein. The sample contains 900,000 to 950,000 distinct CDR3 sequences, just under 30% of which appear only once. The same data also contributed to another study, on T cells of mothers and their children.

The specimen sequenced was blood. The receptors shown here come from a woman aged 40 to 50 in good health. CDR3s include the opening cysteine and the closing phenylalanine or tryptophan. The order of the fields is clone size, V gene, J gene, CDR3 length, D gene, CDR3 protein, CDR3 DNA. D genes are given only for firm matches. Clone size is given for some rows only: seen once, a few or many times, or a class if the clone is expanded.

>few|TRBV7-2|TRBJ1-1|13|NA
CASSSTPGLGAFF
TGTGCCAGCAGCTCAACCCCGGGACTTGGAGCTTTCTTT
>many|TRBV11-1|TRBJ2-1|14|TRBD2
CASSRGGGRSEQFF
TGTGCCAGCAGCCGGGGGGGCGGGAGGTCGGAGCAGTTCTTC
>few|TRBV20-1|TRBJ2-5|16|TRBD1
CSAGGGDRGSRETQYF
TGCAGTGCTGGGGGGGGGGACAGGGGGAGTCGAGAGACCCAGTACTTC
>NA|TRBV11-2|TRBJ2-5|16|TRBD2
CASSRRSGGAQETQYF
TGTGCCAGCAGCCGTCGGTCCGGGGGGGCCCAAGAGACCCAGTACTTC
>NA|TRBV28|TRBJ1-1|16|TRBD1
CASRTSDRVRDTEAFF
TGTGCCAGCAGGACCTCGGACAGGGTCCGGGACACTGAAGCTTTCTTT
>NA|TRBV6-4|TRBJ2-7|15|TRBD2
CASSERGGSYNEQYF
TGCGCCAGCAGTGAGCGGGGGGGCTCCTACAATGAGCAGTACTTC
>many|TRBV7-3|TRBJ1-2|14|TRBD1
CASSLTTGNYGYTF
TGTGCCAGCAGCTTGACGACAGGGAACTATGGCTACACCTTC
>NA|TRBV20-1|TRBJ2-7|16|TRBD2
CSARVLAGAAVQEQYF
TGCAGTGCTAGAGTACTAGCGGGGGCCGCAGTGCAAGAGCAGTACTTC
>few|TRBV12-3/TRBV12-4|TRBJ2-1|14|TRBD1
CASSYRGRSGEQFF
TGTGCCAGCAGTTACAGGGGGCGGTCAGGTGAGCAGTTCTTC
>few|TRBV7-2|TRBJ2-3|15|NA
CASSLAYLSTDTQYF
TGTGCCAGCAGCTTAGCTTACCTTAGCACAGATACGCAGTATTTT
>many|TRBV28|TRBJ2-1|19|TRBD2
CASSLPHLLSGGPYNEQFF
TGTGCCAGCAGTTTACCCCACCTGCTCAGCGGGGGGCCCTACAATGAGCAGTTCTTC
>few|TRBV6-2/TRBV6-3|TRBJ2-5|11|NA
CASSFTATQYF
TGTGCCAGCAGTTTTACTGCGACCCAGTACTTC
>many|TRBV20-1|TRBJ1-2|12|NA
CSARGIDVGYTF
TGCAGTGCTAGAGGAATTGACGTAGGCTACACCTTC
>many|TRBV9|TRBJ1-4|15|TRBD1
CASSVLGTDNEKLFF
TGTGCCAGCAGCGTATTGGGGACAGATAATGAAAAACTGTTTTTT
>many|TRBV29-1|TRBJ2-7|13|TRBD1
CSVKTGVTREQYF
TGCAGCGTTAAGACAGGGGTCACGCGGGAGCAGTACTTC
>NA|TRBV25-1|TRBJ2-7|15|NA
CASSETVLIPLEQYF
TGTGCCAGCAGTGAAACAGTTCTCATCCCCCTCGAGCAGTACTTC
>many|TRBV20-1|TRBJ2-7|12|NA
CSARSGTREQYF
TGCAGTGCTAGGTCCGGGACAAGGGAGCAGTACTTC
>NA|TRBV7-2|TRBJ2-1|11|TRBD1
CASSQRQGQFF
TGTGCCAGCAGCCAGCGACAGGGTCAGTTCTTC
>once|TRBV2|TRBJ2-7|15|NA
CASSSLLGGSYEQYF
TGTGCCAGCAGTTCCCTATTAGGCGGCTCCTACGAGCAGTACTTC
>NA|TRBV9|TRBJ2-3|17|NA
CASSVDPGGAGTDTQYF
TGTGCCAGCAGCGTAGATCCGGGGGGCGCCGGCACAGATACGCAGTATTTT
>NA|TRBV7-9|TRBJ2-1|17|TRBD2
CASSSRLAGGPSNEQFF
TGTGCCAGCAGCTCCCGACTAGCGGGGGGGCCCTCGAATGAGCAGTTCTTC
>many|TRBV20-1|TRBJ2-7|13|TRBD1
CSATNSRGLEQYF
TGCAGTGCAACGAACTCCAGGGGGCTCGAGCAGTACTTC
>few|TRBV9|TRBJ2-2|15|NA
CASSVGGAGTGEPFF
TGTGCCAGCAGCGTAGGAGGGGCAGGGACCGGGGAGCCGTTTTTT
>NA|TRBV15|TRBJ2-7|17|NA
CATSRDSWTETTYEQYF
TGTGCCACCAGCAGAGATTCGTGGACAGAGACTACCTACGAGCAGTACTTC
>many|TRBV12-3/TRBV12-4|TRBJ1-5|13|TRBD1
CASSKTGNQPQHF
TGTGCCAGCAGCAAGACAGGGAATCAGCCCCAGCATTTT
>many|TRBV28|TRBJ2-7|18|TRBD2
CASISSGGGLASSYEQYF
TGTGCCAGCATCTCCTCCGGTGGGGGACTAGCGAGCTCCTACGAGCAGTACTTC
>few|TRBV5-1|TRBJ2-7|15|NA
CASSLEPVLGHEQYF
TGCGCCAGCAGCTTGGAACCGGTTCTGGGGCACGAGCAGTACTTC
>once|TRBV15|TRBJ2-2|17|NA
CATSRDLLDRATGELFF
TGTGCCACCAGCAGAGATCTATTGGACCGGGCCACCGGGGAGCTGTTTTTT
>many|TRBV20-1|TRBJ1-1|13|NA
CSARDRMNTEAFF
TGCAGTGCTAGAGACAGAATGAACACTGAAGCTTTCTTT
>few|TRBV5-1|TRBJ2-3|15|TRBD1
CASSFGRGRTDTQYF
TGCGCCAGCAGCTTTGGCAGGGGGCGCACAGATACGCAGTATTTT
>few|TRBV7-2|TRBJ2-7|15|TRBD1
CASSPDREKIYEQYF
TGTGCCAGCAGCCCAGACAGGGAGAAGATCTACGAGCAGTACTTC
>few|TRBV20-1|TRBJ2-5|15|TRBD1
CSAPRTGDQQETQYF
TGCAGTGCCCCACGTACAGGGGACCAACAAGAGACCCAGTACTTC
>few|TRBV20-1|TRBJ2-1|13|NA
CSAFRGLGDEQFF
TGCAGTGCCTTTCGGGGGTTGGGGGATGAGCAGTTCTTC
>few|TRBV9|TRBJ2-1|15|NA
CASSVGQQSYNEQFF
TGTGCCAGCAGCGTAGGACAGCAGTCTTACAATGAGCAGTTCTTC
>many|TRBV5-1|TRBJ2-3|16|TRBD2
CASSSILAGGTDTQYF
TGCGCCAGCAGCTCGATCCTAGCGGGGGGTACAGATACGCAGTATTTT
>few|TRBV4-1|TRBJ1-1|15|TRBD1
CASSQEGGGPTEAFF
TGCGCCAGCAGCCAAGAAGGGGGCGGGCCCACTGAAGCTTTCTTT
>many|TRBV29-1|TRBJ2-5|13|NA
CSVPRNPGETQYF
TGCAGCGTTCCCCGGAACCCGGGGGAGACCCAGTACTTC
>many|TRBV20-1|TRBJ2-6|12|NA
CSARAGANVLTF
TGCAGTGCTAGAGCTGGGGCCAACGTCCTGACTTTC
>NA|TRBV5-4|TRBJ2-7|14|NA
CASSLDRDPYEQYF
TGTGCCAGCAGCTTGGACAGGGACCCCTACGAGCAGTACTTC
>many|TRBV6-6|TRBJ2-7|13|NA
CASSYSNSYEQYF
TGTGCCAGCAGTTACTCTAACTCCTACGAGCAGTACTTC
>few|TRBV7-2|TRBJ2-7|12|NA
CASIPRTHEQYF
TGTGCCAGTATTCCGCGTACCCACGAGCAGTACTTC